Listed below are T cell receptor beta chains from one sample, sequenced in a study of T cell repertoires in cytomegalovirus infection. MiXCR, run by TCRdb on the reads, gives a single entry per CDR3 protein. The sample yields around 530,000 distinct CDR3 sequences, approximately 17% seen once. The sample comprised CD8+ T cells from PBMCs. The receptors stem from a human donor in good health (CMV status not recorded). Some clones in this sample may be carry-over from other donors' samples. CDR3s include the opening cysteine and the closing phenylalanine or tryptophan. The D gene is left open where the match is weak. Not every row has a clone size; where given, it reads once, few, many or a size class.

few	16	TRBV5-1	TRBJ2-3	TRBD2	CASSLAVSGRSDTQYF	TGCGCCAGCAGCTTGGCCGTAAGCGGGAGGTCAGATACGCAGTATTTT
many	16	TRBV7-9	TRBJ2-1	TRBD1	CASSLRDRVIYNEQFF	TGTGCCAGCAGCTTACGGGACAGGGTCATCTACAATGAGCAGTTCTTC
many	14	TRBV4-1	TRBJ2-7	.	CASSQGGRGYEQYF	TGCGCCAGCAGCCAAGGGGGAAGGGGCTACGAGCAGTACTTC
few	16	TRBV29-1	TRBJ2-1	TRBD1	CSVAPRTGESYNEQFF	TGCAGCGTTGCACCCCGGACAGGGGAATCCTACAATGAGCAGTTCTTC
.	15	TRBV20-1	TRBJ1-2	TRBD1	CSAQGGTGLLYGYTF	TGCAGTGCCCAGGGGGGGACAGGGTTACTCTATGGCTACACCTTC
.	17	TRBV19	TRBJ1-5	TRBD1	CASREPGGGYSNQPQHF	TGTGCCAGTAGGGAACCCGGAGGGGGCTATAGCAATCAGCCCCAGCATTTT
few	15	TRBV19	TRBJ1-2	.	CASSATLTGGYGYTF	TGTGCCAGTAGTGCCACCCTGACAGGCGGATATGGCTACACCTTC
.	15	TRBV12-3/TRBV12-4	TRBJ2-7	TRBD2	CASSLWGGNGYEQYF	TGTGCCAGCAGTTTATGGGGGGGGAACGGCTACGAGCAGTACTTC
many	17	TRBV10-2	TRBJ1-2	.	CASSETRRRMGNYGYTF	TGCGCCAGCAGTGAGACCAGGCGCAGGATGGGAAACTATGGCTACACCTTC
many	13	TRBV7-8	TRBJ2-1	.	CASSLYGFNEQFF	TGTGCCAGCAGCTTATATGGCTTCAATGAGCAGTTCTTC
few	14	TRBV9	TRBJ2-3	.	CASSIEGISDTQYF	TGTGCCAGCAGCATAGAGGGGATTTCGGATACGCAGTATTTT
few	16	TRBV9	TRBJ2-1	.	CASSAAGTGSYNEQFF	TGTGCCAGCAGCGCCGCCGGGACGGGCTCCTACAATGAGCAGTTCTTC
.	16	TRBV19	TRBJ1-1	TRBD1	CASSTGQGDLNTEAFF	TGTGCCAGTTCGACTGGACAGGGTGACTTGAACACTGAAGCTTTCTTT
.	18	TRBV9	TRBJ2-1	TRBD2	CASSGLAGGSEGYNEQFF	TGTGCCAGCAGCGGACTAGCGGGAGGTTCCGAGGGTTACAATGAGCAGTTCTTC
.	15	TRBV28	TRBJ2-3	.	CASSLYGIRTDTQYF	TGTGCCAGCAGTTTATATGGTATCCGCACAGATACGCAGTATTTT
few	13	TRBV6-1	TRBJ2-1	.	CASSENSLDEQFF	TGTGCCAGCAGTGAAAACAGCCTCGATGAGCAGTTCTTC
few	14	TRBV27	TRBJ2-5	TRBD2	CASRILAGAETQYF	TGTGCCAGCAGAATACTAGCGGGAGCAGAGACCCAGTACTTC
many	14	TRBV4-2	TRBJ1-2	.	CASRAQVPDFGYTF	TGTGCCAGTCGTGCTCAGGTGCCAGATTTTGGCTACACCTTC
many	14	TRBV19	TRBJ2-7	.	CASSTGISPYEQYF	TGTGCCAGTAGTACAGGGATATCTCCCTACGAGCAGTACTTC
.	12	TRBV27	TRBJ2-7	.	CASSSGAVEQYF	TGTGCCAGCAGTTCAGGGGCTGTGGAGCAGTACTTC
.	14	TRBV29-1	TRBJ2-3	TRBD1	CSILSLTGGDTQYF	TGCAGCATCCTCTCCCTTACAGGGGGGGATACGCAGTATTTT
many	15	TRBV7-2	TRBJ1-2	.	CASSLAPIQPNGYTF	TGTGCCAGCAGCTTAGCGCCGATCCAACCAAATGGCTACACCTTC
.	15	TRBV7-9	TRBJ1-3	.	CASSLGLGPGNTIYF	TGTGCCAGCAGCTTAGGTTTGGGGCCTGGAAACACCATATATTTT
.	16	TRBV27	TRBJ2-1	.	CASSSWGTEYYNEQFF	TGTGCCAGCAGTTCTTGGGGGACGGAATACTACAATGAGCAGTTCTTC
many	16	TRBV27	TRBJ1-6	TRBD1	CASSPVGDRGTSPLHF	TGTGCCAGCAGCCCCGTGGGGGACAGGGGAACCTCACCCCTCCACTTT
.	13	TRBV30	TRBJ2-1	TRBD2	CAWSTGPAGEQFF	TGTGCCTGGAGTACCGGTCCAGCGGGGGAGCAGTTCTTC
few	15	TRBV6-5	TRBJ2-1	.	CASSYDFSSYNEQFF	TGTGCCAGCAGTTATGACTTTTCCTCCTACAATGAGCAGTTCTTC
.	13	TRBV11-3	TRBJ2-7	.	CASSLGLLNEQYF	TGTGCCAGCAGCTTAGGACTACTCAACGAGCAGTACTTC
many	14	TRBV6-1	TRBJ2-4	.	CATTGDLAKNIQYF	TGTGCCACCACGGGGGACCTAGCCAAAAACATTCAGTACTTC
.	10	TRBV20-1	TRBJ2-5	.	CSAREETQYF	TGCAGTGCTAGAGAGGAGACCCAGTACTTC
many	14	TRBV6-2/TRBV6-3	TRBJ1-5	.	CASSYPAGNQPQHF	TGTGCCAGCAGTTACCCGGCAGGGAATCAGCCCCAGCATTTT
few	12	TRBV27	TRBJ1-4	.	CASSHPRGKLFF	TGTGCCAGCAGTCATCCACGGGGGAAACTGTTTTTT
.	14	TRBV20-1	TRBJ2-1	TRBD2	CSAGLAGGGYEQFF	TGCAGTGCCGGACTAGCGGGAGGAGGCTATGAGCAGTTCTTC
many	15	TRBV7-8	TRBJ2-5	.	CASSLVDGGGETQYF	TGTGCCAGCAGCTTAGTGGACGGGGGAGGAGAGACCCAGTACTTC
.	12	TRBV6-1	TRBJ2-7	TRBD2	CASKGLGYEQYF	TGTGCCAGCAAGGGACTAGGATACGAGCAGTACTTC
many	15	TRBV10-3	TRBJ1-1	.	CAISAGPHGNTEAFF	TGTGCCATCAGTGCGGGGCCCCATGGAAACACTGAAGCTTTCTTT
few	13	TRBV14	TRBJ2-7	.	CASSRRSSYEQYF	TGTGCCAGCAGCCGACGGTCCTCCTACGAGCAGTACTTC
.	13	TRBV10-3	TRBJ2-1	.	CAILHGRDNEQFF	TGTGCCATCTTACACGGACGGGACAATGAGCAGTTCTTC
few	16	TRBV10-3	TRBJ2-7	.	CAISEEFPSADYEQYF	TGTGCCATCAGTGAGGAGTTTCCTAGCGCCGACTACGAGCAGTACTTC
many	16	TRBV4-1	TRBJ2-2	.	CASNMWGAQNTGELFF	TGCGCCAGCAACATGTGGGGGGCGCAGAACACCGGGGAGCTGTTTTTT
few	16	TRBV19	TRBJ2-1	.	CASSIDRGEAYNEQFF	TGTGCCAGTAGTATAGATCGCGGGGAGGCCTACAATGAGCAGTTCTTC
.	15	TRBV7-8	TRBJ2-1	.	CASSSAGVEGNEHFF	TGTGCCAGCAGCTCTGCAGGGGTCGAGGGGAATGAGCATTTCTTC
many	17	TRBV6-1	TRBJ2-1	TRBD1	CASSSYTPGTALGEQFF	TGTGCCAGCAGTTCTTACACCCCCGGGACAGCTCTGGGTGAGCAGTTCTTC
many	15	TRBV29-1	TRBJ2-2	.	CSVEEGPSSTGELFF	TGCAGCGTTGAGGAGGGGCCCTCGAGCACCGGGGAGCTGTTTTTT
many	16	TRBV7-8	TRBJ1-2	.	CASSLAGQIANYGYTF	TGTGCCAGCAGCTTAGCTGGACAAATAGCTAACTATGGCTACACCTTC
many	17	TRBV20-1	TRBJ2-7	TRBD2	CSASGGASGLQRGEQYF	TGCAGTGCTAGTGGGGGAGCTAGCGGCCTTCAAAGGGGCGAGCAGTACTTC
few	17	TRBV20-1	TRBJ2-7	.	CSARSPVTSSRNYEQYF	TGCAGTGCTAGATCCCCCGTGACTAGTAGCAGGAACTACGAGCAGTACTTC
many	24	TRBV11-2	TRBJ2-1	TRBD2	CASSPRGDRTGLAGVVPSYNEQFF	TGTGCCAGCAGCCCACGGGGTGACCGGACGGGACTAGCGGGAGTGGTCCCATCCTACAATGAGCAGTTCTTC
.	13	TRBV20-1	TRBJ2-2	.	CRAVTMNTGELFF	TGCAGGGCTGTCACAATGAACACCGGGGAGCTGTTTTTT
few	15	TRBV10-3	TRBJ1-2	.	CAISESLAGNYGYTF	TGTGCCATCAGTGAGTCCCTGGCCGGGAACTATGGCTACACCTTC
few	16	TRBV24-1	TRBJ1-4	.	CATSDPLTRGGEKLFF	TGTGCCACCAGTGACCCCTTAACACGGGGAGGGGAAAAACTGTTTTTT
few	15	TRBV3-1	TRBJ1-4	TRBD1	CASSQESGGSEKLFF	TGTGCCAGCAGCCAAGAGTCAGGGGGCAGTGAAAAACTGTTTTTT
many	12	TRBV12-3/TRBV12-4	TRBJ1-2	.	CASSFEGYGYTF	TGTGCCAGCAGTTTCGAGGGGTATGGCTACACCTTC
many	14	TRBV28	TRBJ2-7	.	CASSQQGFGYEQYF	TGTGCCAGCAGTCAACAGGGCTTTGGTTACGAGCAGTACTTC